This TCR beta chain stems from a study of PD-1 and CTLA-4 blockade in melanoma. Here immunoSEQ multiplex PCR was the method, and the copy in TCRdb shows in-frame clones only, minus some. The sample gives approximately 17,000 clones, 73% of which show up once; 15% to 20% is in the top ten. Germline lookup yields CDR1 SGHDT and CDR2 YYEEEE. This CDR3 spans 16 amino acids. Trimming took 4 bases from V and 3 from J; bases not matched to a gene: 11. The clonotype originates from a human donor with melanoma. The sequenced sample was CD8+ T cells from peripheral blood, obtained before anti-PD-1 treatment. The V and J genes are TRBV5-6 and TRBJ2-7, with 9 positions matching TRBD1. CDR3 nucleotides: TGTGCCAGCAGCGGGCCGGGGACAGGGTCCATCTACGAGCAGTACTTC. Its protein product is CASSGPGTGSIYEQYF. The whole variable domain, remainder taken from reference TRBV5-6 and TRBJ2-7, is DAGVTQSPTHLIKTRGQQVTLRCSPKSGHDTVSWYQQALGQGPQFIFQYYEEEERQRGNFPDRFSGHQFPNYSSELNVNALLLGDSALYLCASSGPGTGSIYEQYFGPGTRLTVT.